A single sample is the source of the 23 T cell receptor beta chains below, sequenced in a study of CD8+ T cells in alopecia areata (dated by TCRdb to 2016 to 2018). Sample time point, as interpreted from the label and publication: baseline before oral tofacitinib. Receptors were amplified or captured by the immunoSEQ multiplex PCR assay. To provide template for TCR sequencing, every sample had RNA extracted and reverse transcribed into cDNA. TCRdb stores this immuneACCESS table with in-frame sequences only. Part of the clones is absent; in the studies checked, under half of the shortfall reflects unresolved V genes, and no reason is known for the rest. The sample table records roughly 140,000 clones; 40% to 65% of these occur just once. The top ten clonotypes cover around 19% of the sample. Sequencing used CD8+ T cells sorted from blood, obtained at week 0. All receptors come from a human donor with alopecia areata.

The chain joins TRBV27 to TRBJ2-2; D is ambiguous. The CDR3 runs 13 residues. In germline, CDR1 is MNHEY, CDR2 SMNVEV (reference sequence). Trimming removed 3 bases at V and 6 bases at J, with 8 bases between. CDR3 sequence reads: CASSFSMSGELFF. The CDR3 DNA reads as TGTGCCAGCAGTTTTTCCATGTCCGGGGAGCTGTTTTTT.

This rearrangement joins TRBV29-1 to TRBJ1-2, with a possible D match to TRBD1 (5 bases). The CDR3 extends over 15 amino acids. V was clipped by 2 bases and J by 3 bases, with 16 bases between them. Germline loops: CDR1 SQVTM, CDR2 ANQGSEA. This CDR3 is CSVEREQATHYGYTF. The CDR3 nucleotides are TGCAGCGTTGAACGGGAACAGGCGACCCACTATGGCTACACCTTC.

In this sample, this clone turned up once. V usage is TRBV2 and J usage is TRBJ1-4; D remains unclear. Trimming stripped 3 bases from V and 8 bases from J, with 22 bases between. Per the germline V gene, CDR1 is SNHLY and CDR2 is FYNNEI. CDR3 length: 17 residues. CDR3 DNA sequence: TGTGCCAGCAGTGACCAAGCGCTGACGGGGTGGGAGGAAAAACTGTTTTTT. Protein product: CASSDQALTGWEEKLFF.

V usage is TRBV7-9 and J usage is TRBJ1-4; no reliable D call. The CDR3 totals 14 residues. With 4 bases removed from V and 6 bases from J, the gap between germline ends came to 12 bases. Germline CDR1 SEHNR, CDR2 FQNEAQ (reference sequence). CDR3 loop: CASSSGIADEKLFF. For the CDR3, the DNA is TGTGCCAGCAGCTCCGGGATTGCAGATGAAAAACTGTTTTTT.

As for this clone: Germline is not matched at one junction end, which may reflect a read error. V and J are TRBV4-3 and TRBJ2-7; TRBD1 might be the D (6 bases). Germline-derived CDR1 and CDR2 are LGHNA and YSLEER. The CDR3 covers 12 residues. The CDR3 nucleotides read TGCGCCAACTATAAAGAACAGGGCTTCTCCGACTTC. It translates to CANYKEQGFSDF.

The chain couples TRBV29-1 to TRBJ2-1; no reliable D call. CDR3 length: 11 amino acids. Germline-derived CDR1 and CDR2 are SQVTM and ANQGSEA. Trimming removed 3 bases from V and 5 bases from J, with 5 bases in between. CDR3 sequence (DNA): TGCAGCGTTGACGAGAACAATGAGCAGTTCTTC. The encoded protein is CSVDENNEQFF.

This sequence joins TRBV29-1 and TRBJ1-2; a weak D match, TRBD1 (6 bases). The V end lost 3 bases, the J end lost 6 bases, and 14 bases lay between the germline ends. CDR1 is SQVTM and CDR2 is ANQGSEA in the germline V gene. The CDR3 totals 13 residues. Here the CDR3 DNA reads TGCAGCGTTGATCCCCGACAGGCCGATGGCTACACCTTC. Translated: CSVDPRQADGYTF.

This clone turned up a few times. The chain combines TRBV6-5 with TRBJ2-7; tentatively, D is TRBD2 (6 bases). Per germline, CDR1 MNHEY and CDR2 SVGAGI. The ends were cut back, 1 base at V and 1 base at J, with 8 bases in the middle. The CDR3 spans 14 residues. CDR3 DNA sequence: TGTGCCAGCAGTTACTTCGGGGGTTCCTACGAGCAGTACTTC. This gives the protein CASSYFGGSYEQYF.

This clone was observed a few times. The V call is TRBV30, the J call TRBJ1-5; no clear D gene. This CDR3 is built from 14 residues. Per germline, CDR1 GTSNPN and CDR2 SVGIG (reference sequence). Trimming took off 2 bases at V and 1 base at J, with 9 bases between the two ends. CDR3 DNA sequence: TGTGCCTGGAGTATCGGGATGAGCAATCAGCCCCAGCATTTT. Its translation is CAWSIGMSNQPQHF.

This chain joins TRBV18 and TRBJ1-5; D unclear. The CDR3 consists of 12 residues. CDR1 is KGHSH, CDR2 LQKENI, per germline. The V end lost 5 bases, the J end lost 5 bases, and 7 bases lay between the germline ends. For the CDR3, the DNA is TGTGCCAGCTCAAGCGGCGATCAGCCCCAGCATTTT. Translated, it gives CASSSGDQPQHF.

The chain recombines TRBV30 with TRBJ1-2, with 7 bases that match TRBD1. The CDR3 length is 13 residues. CDR1 is GTSNPN, CDR2 SVGIG, per germline (reference sequence). V shed 4 bases, J shed 8 bases, and the junction held 10 bases outside the gene matches. CDR3 coding DNA: TGTGCCTGGAAAGGGGGCGCGTTTATCGGCTACACCTTC. Protein sequence: CAWKGGAFIGYTF.

The gene calls are TRBV6-5 and TRBJ1-1; D is undetermined. CDR1 is MNHEY and CDR2 is SVGAGI in the germline V gene. This CDR3 has 13 residues. V was pared by 2 bases and J by 1 base, with 5 bases between. This chain's CDR3 is CASSYQQNTEAFF. The CDR3, as DNA: TGTGCCAGCAGTTACCAGCAGAACACTGAAGCTTTCTTT.

This rearrangement joins TRBV11-2 to TRBJ2-7, with no clear D. Trimming cost V 0 bases and J 6 bases, with 9 bases left between them. CDR3 length equals 13 residues. The V gene's germline CDR1 is SGHAT and CDR2 FQNNGV. The CDR3 DNA sequence: TGTGCCAGCAGCTTAGATGGGGTACGCGAGCAGTACTTC. Its translation is CASSLDGVREQYF.

This clone appeared a few times. The rearrangement joins TRBV25-1 to TRBJ2-1, with 10 bases fitting TRBD2. Germline lookup yields CDR1 MGHDK and CDR2 SYGVNS. The CDR3 is 17 residues long. J gave up 7 bases and V 3 bases, and 12 bases lay outside the gene matches. CDR3 region: CASSDHLASGGSNEQFF. For the CDR3, the DNA is TGTGCCAGCAGTGATCACCTCGCTAGCGGGGGCTCGAATGAGCAGTTCTTC.

This clone was counted a single time. The V gene is TRBV5-1, the J gene TRBJ2-2, with D unresolved. Deletions cut 5 bases from V and 5 bases from J, with 7 bases between. This CDR3 contains 12 residues. Germline lookup yields CDR1 SGHRS and CDR2 YFSETQ. The CDR3 region has the DNA TGCGCCAGCAGTTTTAGGACCGGGGAGCTGTTTTTT. This gives the protein CASSFRTGELFF.

This clone has a single count. This chain uses TRBV11-2 with TRBJ1-1, with 9 bases identical to TRBD1. With V trimmed by 4 bases and J by 8 bases, 2 bases remained unmatched. Looked up from germline, CDR1 is SGHAT and CDR2 is FQNNGV. CDR3 size: 12 residues. The CDR3 here is CASSWDREEAFF. For the CDR3, the DNA is TGTGCCAGCAGCTGGGACAGGGAGGAAGCTTTCTTT.

This sequence joins TRBV4-3 and TRBJ2-1; 8 positions agree with TRBD1. Germline V gene lookup returns CDR1 LGHNA and CDR2 YSLEER. The V and J ends lost 2 bases and 13 bases, in that order; junction bases with no gene match: 7. The CDR3 runs 13 residues. This CDR3 is CASSQSGTGGQFF. The DNA of the CDR3 is TGCGCCAGCAGCCAATCCGGGACAGGAGGACAGTTCTTC.

The rearrangement uses TRBV4-3 and TRBJ2-2, with D possibly TRBD1 on 6 matching bases. Per germline, CDR1 LGHNA and CDR2 YSLEER. V was trimmed by 1 base and J by 0 bases, leaving 18 bases between them. The length of the CDR3 is 19 residues. CDR3: CASSQVSPGHLPNTGELFF. CDR3 nucleotides: TGCGCCAGCAGCCAAGTATCGCCGGGACACCTACCGAACACCGGGGAGCTGTTTTTT.

The chain is built from TRBV6-1 and TRBJ2-6; 7 nucleotides align to TRBD1. The CDR3 is 17 residues long. Germline CDR1 is MNHNS and CDR2 is SASEGT. V shed 4 bases and J 1 base; nucleotides not matched to a gene: 7. CDR3 loop: CASSGTGQSSGANVLTF. In DNA, the CDR3 is TGTGCCAGCAGTGGCACGGGACAGTCATCTGGGGCCAACGTCCTGACTTTC.

V usage is TRBV7-2 and J usage is TRBJ2-7; 8 bases are shared with TRBD2. CDR3 length: 16 residues. From germline, CDR1 is SGHTA and CDR2 FQGNSA. The J segment lost 3 bases and the V segment lost 2 bases, leaving 9 bases of the junction unmatched. The CDR3 spells CASSLNGGAFVYEQYF. As DNA, the CDR3 is TGTGCCAGCAGCTTAAACGGGGGGGCGTTCGTCTACGAGCAGTACTTC.

This clone rates as medium-sized. Other DNA sequences in the sample encode the same CDR3. This chain joins TRBV11-2 and TRBJ1-5; D remains ambiguous. The CDR3 contains 13 residues. V lost 2 bases to trimming and J lost 7 bases, with 9 bases between them. Germline CDR1 reads SGHAT; CDR2 reads FQNNGV. The CDR3 reads CASSLSPSQPQHF. CDR3 sequence (DNA): TGTGCCAGCAGCTTATCGCCTTCGCAGCCCCAGCATTTT.

This clone came up once. This CDR3 reads CAISGPTGGYEQYF. The CDR3, as DNA: TGTGCCATCAGTGGACCAACAGGGGGCTACGAGCAGTACTTC. V usage is TRBV10-3 and J usage is TRBJ2-7, with 8 bases lining up with TRBD1. The junction had 5 bases not matched to a gene; V was cut back by 4 bases and J by 3 bases. CDR1 is ENHRY and CDR2 is SYGVKD in the germline V gene. The CDR3 runs 14 residues.

This chain uses TRBV5-6 with TRBJ1-2, with 7 bases fitting TRBD1. Germline CDR1 and CDR2: SGHDT and YYEEEE. CDR3 size: 14 residues. Trimming cost V 1 base and J 7 bases; bases outside gene matches: 7. CDR3 sequence reads: CASSLYRGSSGYTF. DNA for the CDR3: TGTGCCAGCAGCTTGTACAGGGGAAGTTCTGGCTACACCTTC.